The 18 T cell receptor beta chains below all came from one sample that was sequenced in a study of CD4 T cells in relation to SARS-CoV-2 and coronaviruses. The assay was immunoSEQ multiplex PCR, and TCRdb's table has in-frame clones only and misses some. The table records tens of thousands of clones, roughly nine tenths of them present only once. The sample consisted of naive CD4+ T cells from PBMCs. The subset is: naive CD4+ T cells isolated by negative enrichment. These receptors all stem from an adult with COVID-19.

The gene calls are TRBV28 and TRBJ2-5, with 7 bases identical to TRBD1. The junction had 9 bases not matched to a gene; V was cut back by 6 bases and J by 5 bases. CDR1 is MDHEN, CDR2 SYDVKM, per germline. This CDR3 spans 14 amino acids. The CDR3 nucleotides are TGTGCCAGCAGCTTACAGGGGATGGCGGAGACCCAGTACTTC. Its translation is CASSLQGMAETQYF.

This chain's CDR3 is CASSRTGDETQYF. Here the CDR3 DNA reads TGTGCCAGCAGCAGGACAGGGGACGAGACCCAGTACTTC. V gene TRBV7-3 combines with J gene TRBJ2-5; 9 bases align to TRBD1. J was trimmed by 5 bases and V by 5 bases; bases with no gene match: 3. The CDR3 has 13 residues. Germline-derived CDR1 and CDR2 are SGHTA and FQGTGA.

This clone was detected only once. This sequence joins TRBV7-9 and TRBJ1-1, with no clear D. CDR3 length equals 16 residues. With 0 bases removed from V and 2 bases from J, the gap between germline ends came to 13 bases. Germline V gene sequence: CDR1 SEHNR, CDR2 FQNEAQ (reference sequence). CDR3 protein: CASSLAPGFGNTEAFF. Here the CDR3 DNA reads TGTGCCAGCAGCTTAGCGCCCGGGTTCGGTAACACTGAAGCTTTCTTT.

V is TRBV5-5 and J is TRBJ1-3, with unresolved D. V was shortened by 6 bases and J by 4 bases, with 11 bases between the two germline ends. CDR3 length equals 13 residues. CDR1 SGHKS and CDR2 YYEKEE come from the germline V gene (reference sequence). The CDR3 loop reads CASTRRTGNTIYF. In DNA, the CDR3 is TGTGCCAGCACCCGACGGACCGGAAACACCATATATTTT.

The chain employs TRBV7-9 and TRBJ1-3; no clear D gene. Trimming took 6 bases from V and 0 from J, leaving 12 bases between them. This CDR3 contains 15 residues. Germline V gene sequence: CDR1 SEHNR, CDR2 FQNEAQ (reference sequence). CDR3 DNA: TGTGCCAGCAGTTCTGACCGAAGCTCTGGAAACACCATATATTTT. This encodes CASSSDRSSGNTIYF. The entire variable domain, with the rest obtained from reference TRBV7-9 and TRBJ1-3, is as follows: DTGVSQNPRHKITKRGQNVTFRCDPISEHNRLYWYRQTLGQGPEFLTYFQNEAQLEKSRLLSDRFSAERPKGSFSTLEIQRTEQGDSAMYLCASSSDRSSGNTIYFGEGSWLTVV.

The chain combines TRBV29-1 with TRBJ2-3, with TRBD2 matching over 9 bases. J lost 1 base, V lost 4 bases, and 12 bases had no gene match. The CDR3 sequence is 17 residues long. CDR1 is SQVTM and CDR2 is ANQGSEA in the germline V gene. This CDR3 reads CSVVGIAGEGGTDTQYF. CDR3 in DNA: TGCAGCGTTGTGGGAATAGCGGGGGAAGGTGGCACAGATACGCAGTATTTT.

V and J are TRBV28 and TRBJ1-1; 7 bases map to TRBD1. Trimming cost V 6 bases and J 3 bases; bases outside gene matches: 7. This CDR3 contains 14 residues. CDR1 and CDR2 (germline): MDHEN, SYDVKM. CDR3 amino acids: CASSIQGTDTEAFF. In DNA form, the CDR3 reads TGTGCCAGCAGCATACAGGGGACAGACACTGAAGCTTTCTTT. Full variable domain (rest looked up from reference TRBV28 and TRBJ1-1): DVKVTQSSRYLVKRTGEKVFLECVQDMDHENMFWYRQDPGLGLRLIYFSYDVKMKEKGDIPEGYSVSREKKERFSLILESASTNQTSMYLCASSIQGTDTEAFFGQGTRLTVV.

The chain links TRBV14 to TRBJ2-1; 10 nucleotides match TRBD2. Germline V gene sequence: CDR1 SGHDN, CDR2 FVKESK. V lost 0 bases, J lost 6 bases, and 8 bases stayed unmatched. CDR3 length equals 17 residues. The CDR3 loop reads CASSQELALAGPNEQFF. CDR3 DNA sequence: TGTGCCAGCAGCCAAGAGTTGGCACTAGCGGGGCCCAATGAGCAGTTCTTC.

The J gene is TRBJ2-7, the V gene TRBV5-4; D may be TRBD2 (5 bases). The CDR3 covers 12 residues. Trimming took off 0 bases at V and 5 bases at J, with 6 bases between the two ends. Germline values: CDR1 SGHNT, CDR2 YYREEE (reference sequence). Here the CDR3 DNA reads TGTGCCAGCAGCTTGGTGAGGGACGAGCAGTACTTC. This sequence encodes CASSLVRDEQYF.

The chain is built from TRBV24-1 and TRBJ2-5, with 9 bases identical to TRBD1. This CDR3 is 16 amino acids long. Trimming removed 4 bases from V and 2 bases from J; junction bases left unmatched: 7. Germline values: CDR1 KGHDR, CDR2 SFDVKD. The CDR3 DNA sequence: TGTGCCACCAGTGAAACGGGACAGGGTGATCAAGAGACCCAGTACTTC. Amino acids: CATSETGQGDQETQYF.

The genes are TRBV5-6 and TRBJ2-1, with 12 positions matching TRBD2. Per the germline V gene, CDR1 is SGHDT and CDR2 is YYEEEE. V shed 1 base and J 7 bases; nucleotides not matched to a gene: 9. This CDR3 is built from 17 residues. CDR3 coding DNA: TGTGCCAGCAGCTTGTACGTTCGGACTAGCGGGGATAATGAGCAGTTCTTC. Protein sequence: CASSLYVRTSGDNEQFF. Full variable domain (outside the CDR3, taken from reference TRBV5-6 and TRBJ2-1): DAGVTQSPTHLIKTRGQQVTLRCSPKSGHDTVSWYQQALGQGPQFIFQYYEEEERQRGNFPDRFSGHQFPNYSSELNVNALLLGDSALYLCASSLYVRTSGDNEQFFGPGTRLTVL.

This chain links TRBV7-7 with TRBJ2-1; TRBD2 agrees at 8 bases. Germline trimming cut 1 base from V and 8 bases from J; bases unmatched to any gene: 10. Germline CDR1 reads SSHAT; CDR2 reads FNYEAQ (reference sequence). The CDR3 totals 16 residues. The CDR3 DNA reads TGTGCCAGCAGCTTAGGTGGCGGGAGGTCCGGGGATGAGCAGTTCTTC. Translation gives CASSLGGGRSGDEQFF. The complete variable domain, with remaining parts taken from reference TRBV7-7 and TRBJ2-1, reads GAGVSQSPRYKVTKRGQDVTLRCDPISSHATLYWYQQALGQGPEFLTYFNYEAQPDKSGLPSDRFSAERPEGSISTLTIQRTEQRDSAMYRCASSLGGGRSGDEQFFGPGTRLTVL.

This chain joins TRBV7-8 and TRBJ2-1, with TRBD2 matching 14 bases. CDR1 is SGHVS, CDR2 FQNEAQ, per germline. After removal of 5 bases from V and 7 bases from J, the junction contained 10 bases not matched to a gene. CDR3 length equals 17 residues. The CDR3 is CASSKGLAGVWLNEQFF. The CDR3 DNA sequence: TGTGCCAGCAGCAAGGGACTAGCGGGAGTTTGGCTAAATGAGCAGTTCTTC.

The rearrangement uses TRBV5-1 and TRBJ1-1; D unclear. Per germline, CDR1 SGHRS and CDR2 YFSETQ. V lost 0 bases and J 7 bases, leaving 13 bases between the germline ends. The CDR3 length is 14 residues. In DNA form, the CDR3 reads TGCGCCAGCAGCTTGGAGGGAGGGCCAGTTGAAGCTTTCTTT. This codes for CASSLEGGPVEAFF.

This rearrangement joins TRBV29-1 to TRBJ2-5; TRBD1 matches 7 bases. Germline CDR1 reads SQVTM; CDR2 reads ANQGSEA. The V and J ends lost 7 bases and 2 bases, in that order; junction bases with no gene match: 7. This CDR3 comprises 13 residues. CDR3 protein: CSASGTEQETQYF. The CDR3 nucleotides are TGCAGCGCCTCCGGGACAGAACAAGAGACCCAGTACTTC. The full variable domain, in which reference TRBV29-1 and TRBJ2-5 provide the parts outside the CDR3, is SAVISQKPSRDICQRGTSLTIQCQVDSQVTMMFWYRQQPGQSLTLIATANQGSEATYESGFVIDKFPISRPNLTFSTLTVSNMSPEDSSIYLCSASGTEQETQYFGPGTRLLVL.

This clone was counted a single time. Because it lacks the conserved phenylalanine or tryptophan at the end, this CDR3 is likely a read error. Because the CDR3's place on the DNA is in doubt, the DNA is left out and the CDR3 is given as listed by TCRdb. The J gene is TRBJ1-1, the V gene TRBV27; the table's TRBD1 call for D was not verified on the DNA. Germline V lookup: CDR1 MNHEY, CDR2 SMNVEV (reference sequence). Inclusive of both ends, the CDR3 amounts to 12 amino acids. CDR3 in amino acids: CASSLRGIGALV.

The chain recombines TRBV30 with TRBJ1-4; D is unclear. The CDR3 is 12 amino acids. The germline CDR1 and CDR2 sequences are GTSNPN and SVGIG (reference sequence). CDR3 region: CATSLADEKLFF. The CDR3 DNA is TGTGCTACGAGCTTGGCGGATGAAAAACTGTTTTTT.

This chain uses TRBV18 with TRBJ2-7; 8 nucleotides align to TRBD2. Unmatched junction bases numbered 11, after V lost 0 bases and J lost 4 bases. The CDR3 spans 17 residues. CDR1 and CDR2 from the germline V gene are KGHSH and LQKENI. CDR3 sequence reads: CASSPPSGSNRGYEQYF. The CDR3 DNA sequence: TGTGCCAGCTCACCACCCAGCGGGAGTAACCGAGGGTACGAGCAGTACTTC. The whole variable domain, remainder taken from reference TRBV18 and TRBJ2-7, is NAGVMQNPRHLVRRRGQEARLRCSPMKGHSHVYWYRQLPEEGLKFMVYLQKENIIDESGMPKERFSAEFPKEGPSILRIQQVVRGDSAAYFCASSPPSGSNRGYEQYFGPGTRLTVT.